This TCR beta chain was sequenced in a study of blood T cells in healthy people across ages. Trimming took 0 bases from V and 1 from J; bases not matched to a gene: 2. The CDR3 runs 15 residues. Germline CDR1 reads DFQATT; CDR2 reads SNEGSKA (reference sequence). Primers used in a second PCR of about 7 to 12 cycles were a sample-barcoded 5' primer and a J-beta primer mix. TCRdb ran MiXCR on the 5' RACE reads and lists one entry per CDR3 protein. This repertoire shows 650,000 to 800,000 distinct CDR3 sequences, around 43% found once; its top ten account for roughly a fifth. The sequencing sample was made of blood. The clonotype originates from a man between 60 and 75 years old in good health. The rearrangement joins TRBV20-1 to TRBJ2-7; 11 nucleotides align to TRBD2. The CDR3, as DNA: TGCAGTGCTAGAGAACTAGCGGGGGAGTCCTACGAGCAGTACTTC. Translation gives CSARELAGESYEQYF.